A single sample gave rise to the 12 T cell receptor beta chains below, sequenced in a study of CD8 T cells in Susac syndrome. Roughly 0.5 to 1 ug RNA was reverse transcribed with random hexamers. TCRdb redid the calling of the immunoSEQ multiplex PCR reads with MiXCR, one entry per CDR3 protein. The sample carries some 180,000 distinct CDR3 sequences, roughly 94% recorded once. Sequenced material: CD4+ T cells from PBMCs. Source of these receptors: a human donor in good health.

J is TRBJ2-7 and V is TRBV20-1, with a tentative D call TRBD1 (5 bases). The V gene's germline CDR1 is DFQATT and CDR2 SNEGSKA (reference sequence). There are 14 residues in the CDR3. V dropped 0 bases and J dropped 5 bases, with 14 bases sitting between them. Here the CDR3 DNA reads TGCAGTGCTAGAGATCGAAGCAGGGTCGACGAGCAGTACTTC. Protein: CSARDRSRVDEQYF.

The chain is built from TRBV7-2 and TRBJ2-4; D is possibly TRBD2 (6 bases). V was shortened by 1 base and J by 8 bases, with 9 bases between the two germline ends. The CDR3 runs to 13 residues. Looked up from germline, CDR1 is SGHTA and CDR2 is FQGNSA. This CDR3 reads CASSLDPGDIQYF. CDR3 coding DNA: TGTGCCAGCAGCTTAGATCCGGGAGACATTCAGTACTTC.

The chain recombines TRBV12-3 or TRBV12-4 with TRBJ2-7; D might be TRBD2 (5 bases). V was shortened by 5 bases and J by 4 bases, with 21 bases between the two germline ends. This CDR3 region has 16 residues. The CDR3 region is CASSPRIASGKYEQYF. DNA of the CDR3: TGTGCCAGCAGTCCCAGGATAGCGTCTGGGAAGTACGAGCAGTACTTC.

This chain uses TRBV4-1 with TRBJ1-5; D call uncertain. This CDR3 is built from 15 residues. Trimming removed 3 bases at V and 6 bases at J, with 15 bases between. The germline gives CDR1 MGHRA, CDR2 YSYEKL. CDR3 bases: TGCGCCAGCAGCCAGCTCCCCACCTCTATTCAGCCCCAGCATTTT. It is translated as CASSQLPTSIQPQHF.

V usage is TRBV4-2 and J usage is TRBJ2-7; 9 nucleotides match TRBD2. The CDR3 contains 14 residues. The germline V gene has CDR1 LGHNA and CDR2 YNFKEQ. The J segment lost 5 bases and the V segment lost 5 bases, leaving 7 bases of the junction unmatched. The CDR3 sequence: CASSLLAGDDEQYF. In DNA form, the CDR3 reads TGTGCCAGCAGCTTATTAGCGGGAGATGACGAGCAGTACTTC.

The CDR3, as DNA: TGCAGTGCTAGAGCGGGGGCATGGGAGACCCAGTACTTC. It encodes CSARAGAWETQYF. The rearrangement uses TRBV20-1 and TRBJ2-5, with D perhaps matching TRBD1 or TRBD2 (6 bases each). In germline, CDR1 is DFQATT, CDR2 SNEGSKA (reference sequence). With 1 base removed from V and 5 bases from J, the gap between germline ends came to 11 bases. The CDR3 has 13 amino acids.

A few counts support this clonotype. The genes are TRBV19 and TRBJ2-5, with D unresolved. The CDR3 contains 9 residues. Trimming took off 7 bases at V and 5 bases at J, with 2 bases between the two ends. CDR1 is LNHDA, CDR2 SQIVND, per germline (reference sequence). The CDR3: CASKETQYF. DNA for the CDR3: TGTGCCAGTAAGGAGACCCAGTACTTC.

The chain joins TRBV20-1 to TRBJ1-1; tentative D call: TRBD1 (5 bases). With 1 base removed from V and 0 bases from J, the gap between germline ends came to 6 bases. The CDR3 has 13 amino acids. Germline CDR1 is DFQATT and CDR2 is SNEGSKA (reference sequence). The CDR3 nucleotides are TGCAGTGCTAGAGGGGGGGTGAACACTGAAGCTTTCTTT. The encoded protein is CSARGGVNTEAFF.

The chain employs TRBV3-1 and TRBJ2-4; perhaps TRBD2 as D (6 bases). Trimming shortened V by 1 base and J by 5 bases, and 15 bases separated the two germline ends. CDR1 and CDR2 (germline): LGHDT, YNNKEL (reference sequence). CDR3 length: 16 residues. The CDR3 is CASSQGVAARQNIQYF. CDR3 coding DNA: TGTGCCAGCAGCCAAGGGGTAGCGGCCCGCCAAAACATTCAGTACTTC.

The gene calls are TRBV7-2 and TRBJ2-1; 7 positions match TRBD2. Unmatched junction bases numbered 13, after V lost 5 bases and J lost 3 bases. The CDR3 length is 17 residues. Germline CDR1 reads SGHTA; CDR2 reads FQGNSA. CDR3 in amino acids: CASSPTLSGAYYNEQFF. The CDR3 DNA sequence: TGTGCCAGCAGCCCAACCCTCAGCGGGGCCTACTACAATGAGCAGTTCTTC.

The chain has TRBV20-1 and TRBJ1-5; perhaps TRBD1 as D (5 bases). This CDR3 contains 13 residues. CDR1 and CDR2 (germline): DFQATT, SNEGSKA (reference sequence). V gave up 4 bases and J gave up 6 bases, with 13 bases separating them. CDR3 region: CSAKGSILQPQHF. CDR3 sequence (DNA): TGCAGTGCTAAGGGGTCGATTCTTCAGCCCCAGCATTTT.

V gene TRBV7-2 combines with J gene TRBJ2-3, with D possibly matching TRBD2 (6 bases). Trimming took off 5 bases at V and 15 bases at J, with 18 bases between the two ends. Germline V gene sequence: CDR1 SGHTA, CDR2 FQGNSA. The CDR3 spans 12 residues. CDR3 coding DNA: TGTGCCAGCAGCCAAGAGGGGACTCGAAACTATTTT. Translation gives CASSQEGTRNYF.